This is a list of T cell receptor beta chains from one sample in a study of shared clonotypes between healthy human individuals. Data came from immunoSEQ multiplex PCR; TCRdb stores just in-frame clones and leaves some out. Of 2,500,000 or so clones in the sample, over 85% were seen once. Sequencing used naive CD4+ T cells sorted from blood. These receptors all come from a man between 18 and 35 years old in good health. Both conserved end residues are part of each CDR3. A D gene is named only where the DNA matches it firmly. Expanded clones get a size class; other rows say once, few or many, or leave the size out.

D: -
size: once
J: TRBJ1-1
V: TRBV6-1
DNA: TGTGCCAGCAGTGAGACTACAGGACGGGAGGGAAAAGCTTTCTTT
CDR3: CASSETTGREGKAFF

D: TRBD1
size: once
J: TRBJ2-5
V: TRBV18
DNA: TGTGCCAGCTCACCAGCAGCGGGACAGGGTGAGACCCAGTACTTC
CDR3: CASSPAAGQGETQYF

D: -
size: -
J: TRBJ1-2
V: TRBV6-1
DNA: TGTGCCAGCAGTGAAACCGCAGGTCGAGGCTACACCTTC
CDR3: CASSETAGRGYTF

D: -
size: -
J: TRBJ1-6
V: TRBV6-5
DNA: TGTGCCAGCAGAAACAGGGAAGGTTCACCCCTCCACTTT
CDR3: CASRNREGSPLHF

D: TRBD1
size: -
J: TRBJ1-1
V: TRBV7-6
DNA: TGTGCCAGCAGCTTAGGACAGGGGGGAAACACTGAAGCTTTCTTT
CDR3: CASSLGQGGNTEAFF

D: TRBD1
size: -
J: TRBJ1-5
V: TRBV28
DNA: TGTGCCAGCAGTTTGCGGGGGACAGGGGAGAAGCCCCAGCATTTT
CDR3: CASSLRGTGEKPQHF

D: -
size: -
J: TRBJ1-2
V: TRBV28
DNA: TGTGCCAGCCCACATGGGCGGACTAACTATGGCTACACCTTC
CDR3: CASPHGRTNYGYTF

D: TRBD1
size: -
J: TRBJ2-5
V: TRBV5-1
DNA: TGCGCCAGCACCGACAGGGGGAGTGTGGAAGAGACCCAGTACTTC
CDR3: CASTDRGSVEETQYF

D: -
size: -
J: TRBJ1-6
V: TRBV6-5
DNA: TGTGCCAGCAGTTACTTAGAGGGGAGGAATTCACCCCTCCACTTT
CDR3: CASSYLEGRNSPLHF

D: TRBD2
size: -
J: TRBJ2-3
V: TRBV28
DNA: TGTGCCAGCAGTGCGGGGGGGCCAATCGCAGATACGCAGTATTTT
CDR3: CASSAGGPIADTQYF

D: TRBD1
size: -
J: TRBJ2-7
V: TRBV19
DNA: TGTGCCAGTAGTGGCCGGGGACAGGGGAATTTCGAGCAGTACTTC
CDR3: CASSGRGQGNFEQYF

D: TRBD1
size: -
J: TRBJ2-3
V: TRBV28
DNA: TGTGCCAGCAGGGCAGGGGGCTTGACAGATACGCAGTATTTT
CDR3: CASRAGGLTDTQYF

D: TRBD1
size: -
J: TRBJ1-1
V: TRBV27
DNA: TGTGCCAGCAGTTTCCTCGGACAGGGGCGGAGGAACACTGAAGCTTTCTTT
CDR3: CASSFLGQGRRNTEAFF

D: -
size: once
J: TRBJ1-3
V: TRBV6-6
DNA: TGTGCCAGCAGAATAGGGGACAATTCTGGAAACACCATATATTTT
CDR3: CASRIGDNSGNTIYF

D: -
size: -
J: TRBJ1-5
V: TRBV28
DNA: TGTGCCAGCAGCCTAGGGGGGGGCGGCAATCAGCCCCAGCATTTT
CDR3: CASSLGGGGNQPQHF

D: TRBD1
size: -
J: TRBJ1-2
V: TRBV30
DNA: TGTGCCTGGAGCGCGGGACAGGGAAACTATGGCTACACCTTC
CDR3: CAWSAGQGNYGYTF

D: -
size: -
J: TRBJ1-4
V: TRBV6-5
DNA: TGTGCCAGCAAACGGGAAAAACTGTTTTTT
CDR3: CASKREKLFF

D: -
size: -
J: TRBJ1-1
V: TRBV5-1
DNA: TGCGCCAGCAGCCCCTACGACAGGAACACTGAAGCTTTCTTT
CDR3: CASSPYDRNTEAFF

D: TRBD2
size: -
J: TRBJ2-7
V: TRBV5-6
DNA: TGTGCCAGCAGCTGGGCGGCGGGAGGAGGCTACGAGCAGTACTTC
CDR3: CASSWAAGGGYEQYF

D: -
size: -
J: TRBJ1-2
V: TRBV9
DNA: TGTGCCAGCAGCGTTCAGGGTAACTATGGCTACACCTTC
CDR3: CASSVQGNYGYTF

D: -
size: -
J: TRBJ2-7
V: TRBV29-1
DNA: TGCAGCGTTAAACAGAGCTACGAGCAGTACTTC
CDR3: CSVKQSYEQYF

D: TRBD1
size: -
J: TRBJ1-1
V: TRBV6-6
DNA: TGTGCCAGCAGTGCCCCGGACAGGGTCAACACTGAAGCTTTCTTT
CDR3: CASSAPDRVNTEAFF

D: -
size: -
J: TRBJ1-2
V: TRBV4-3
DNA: TGCGCCAGCAGCCAGCAGGGAACCTACACCTTC
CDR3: CASSQQGTYTF

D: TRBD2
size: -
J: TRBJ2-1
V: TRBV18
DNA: TGTGCCAGCTCACCGGGACTAGGCTCCTACAATGAGCAGTTCTTC
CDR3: CASSPGLGSYNEQFF

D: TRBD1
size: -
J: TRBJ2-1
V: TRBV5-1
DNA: TGCGCCAGCAGCTTCCAGGGGGCGCAGGGTGAGCAGTTCTTC
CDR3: CASSFQGAQGEQFF

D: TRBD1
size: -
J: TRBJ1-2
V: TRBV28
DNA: TGTGCCAGCGGTCGACAGGGAGGGGGTAACTATGGCTACACCTTC
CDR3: CASGRQGGGNYGYTF

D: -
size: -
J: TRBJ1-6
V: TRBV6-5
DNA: TGTGCCAGCAGTATCGACACGGTATATAATTCACCCCTCCACTTT
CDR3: CASSIDTVYNSPLHF

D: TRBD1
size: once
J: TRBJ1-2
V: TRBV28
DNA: TGTGCCAGCAGTTCCATGACCGGGACAGAGAACTATGGCTACACCTTC
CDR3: CASSSMTGTENYGYTF

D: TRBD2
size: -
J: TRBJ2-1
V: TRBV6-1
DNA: TGTGCCACCTTTAATTTAGCGGGGAGTACGTATGAGCAGTTCTTC
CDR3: CATFNLAGSTYEQFF

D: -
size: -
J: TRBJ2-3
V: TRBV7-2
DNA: TGTGCCAGCAGCTTAGAGGACCGCACAGATACGCAGTATTTT
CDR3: CASSLEDRTDTQYF

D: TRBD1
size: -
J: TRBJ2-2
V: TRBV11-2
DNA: TGTGCCAGCAGCATCCGACAGGGGACCGGGGAGCTGTTTTTT
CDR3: CASSIRQGTGELFF

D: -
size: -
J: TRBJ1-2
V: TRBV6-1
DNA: TGTGCCAGCAGTGCCGCGATTTTCTCGGGTGATTCCTATGGCTACACCTTC
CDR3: CASSAAIFSGDSYGYTF

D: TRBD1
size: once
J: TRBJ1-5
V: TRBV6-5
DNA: TGTGCCAGCAGTAGACAGGGTTTAAATCAGCCCCAGCATTTT
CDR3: CASSRQGLNQPQHF

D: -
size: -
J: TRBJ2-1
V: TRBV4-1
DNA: TGCGCCAGCAGCCAAGAATCCGGGGCTAGCTCCTACAATGAGCAGTTCTTC
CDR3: CASSQESGASSYNEQFF

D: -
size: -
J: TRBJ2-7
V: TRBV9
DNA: TGTGCCAGCAGCGTAGATGGCCTCTACGAGCAGTACTTC
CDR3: CASSVDGLYEQYF

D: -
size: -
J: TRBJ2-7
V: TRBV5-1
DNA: TGCGCCAGCAGCCACGTTCCTAGTAACGGGGGAACCTACGAGCAGTACTTC
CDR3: CASSHVPSNGGTYEQYF

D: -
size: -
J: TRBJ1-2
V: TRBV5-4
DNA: TGTGCCAGCAGCTTGGGCAGGAGCCCCGACTATGGCTACACCTTC
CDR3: CASSLGRSPDYGYTF

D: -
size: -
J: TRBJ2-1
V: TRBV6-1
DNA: TGTGCCAGCAGTGAACAGGGGATATACAATGAGCAGTTCTTC
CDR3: CASSEQGIYNEQFF